These T cell receptor beta chains were read from a single sample in a study of T cell changes during pregnancy in multiple sclerosis. Only in-frame clones appear in the TCRdb table, and some are missing; sequencing was by immunoSEQ multiplex PCR. The sample carries tens of thousands of clones, around 90% recorded once. Source: peripheral blood, taken in the first trimester of pregnancy. The receptors were sampled from a female donor with multiple sclerosis, enrolled in a pregnancy study. CDR3s include the opening cysteine and the closing phenylalanine or tryptophan. A D gene is named only where the DNA matches it firmly. Rows may omit the clone size; those that give it use once, few, many or a size class.

J,size,D,V,DNA,CDR3
TRBJ2-7,-,TRBD1,TRBV6-5,TGTGCCAGCAGTCGACAGGGGTTTTCCTACGAGCAGTACTTC,CASSRQGFSYEQYF
TRBJ2-3,-,-,TRBV7-2,TGTGCCAGCAGCTTAGACGCGATTAGCACAGATACGCAGTATTTT,CASSLDAISTDTQYF
TRBJ2-2,-,-,TRBV5-1,TGCGCCAGCAGCCCTAGGACTGAAAACACCGGGGAGCTGTTTTTT,CASSPRTENTGELFF
TRBJ1-2,-,TRBD1,TRBV7-2,TGTGCCAGCAGCTACGGGACAGCCTATGGCTACACCTTC,CASSYGTAYGYTF
TRBJ2-1,-,TRBD2,TRBV7-2,TGTGCCAGCAGCTTCGTACTAGCGGGGTACAATGAGCAGTTCTTC,CASSFVLAGYNEQFF
TRBJ1-2,-,-,TRBV6-1,TGTGCCACCCACCCGACTATTAACTATGGCTACACCTTC,CATHPTINYGYTF
TRBJ1-1,-,-,TRBV28,TGTGCCAGCAGTGAACAGGGTTGGGACACTGAAGCTTTCTTT,CASSEQGWDTEAFF
TRBJ2-7,-,TRBD2,TRBV5-8,TGTGCCAGCAGCTCCTCCGGGACTAGCGCCAGATTACTAACCTACGAGCAGTACTTC,CASSSSGTSARLLTYEQYF
TRBJ2-5,-,-,TRBV5-1,TGCGCCAGCAGCTTGGGGCCGGGATCCGGAGAGACCCAGTACTTC,CASSLGPGSGETQYF
TRBJ2-3,-,TRBD2,TRBV5-4,TGTGCCAGCAGCTCCCGCCGATACTACGGGGAGGGAGGCACAGATACGCAGTATTTT,CASSSRRYYGEGGTDTQYF
TRBJ1-6,-,-,TRBV30,TGTGCCTGGAGTGCTAATAATTCACCCCTCCACTTT,CAWSANNSPLHF
TRBJ2-3,-,-,TRBV9,TGTGCCAGCAGCGTAGTGGCGGCGACAGATACGCAGTATTTT,CASSVVAATDTQYF
TRBJ2-3,once,-,TRBV13,TGTGCCAGCAGCTTAGGCCCTCCTAGCGTACCAGATACGCAGTATTTT,CASSLGPPSVPDTQYF
TRBJ2-7,-,TRBD1,TRBV6-5,TGTGCCAGCAGTGACAGGGGGCCCGGGGAGCAGTACTTC,CASSDRGPGEQYF
TRBJ1-2,-,TRBD1,TRBV11-2,TGTGCCAGCAGCTCGGGACAGGGTTATGGCTACACCTTC,CASSSGQGYGYTF
TRBJ2-7,-,-,TRBV19,TGTGCCAGTAGTCTCCCCGACAGGCCGAAGTACGAGCAGTACTTC,CASSLPDRPKYEQYF
TRBJ1-4,-,-,TRBV5-4,TGTGCCAGCAGCTTGGCCGGGGGGGGAACTAATGAAAAACTGTTTTTT,CASSLAGGGTNEKLFF
TRBJ1-2,-,-,TRBV7-2,TGTGCCAGCAGCTTAGGCATGGACTCACGGAACTATGGCTACACCTTC,CASSLGMDSRNYGYTF
TRBJ1-1,many,-,TRBV2,TGTGCCAGCAGTGAAAGTGGGGCAAACACTGAAGCTTTCTTT,CASSESGANTEAFF
TRBJ2-5,-,-,TRBV18,TGTGCCAGCTCACTCCTGGACAGCCGCGCCGGGGAGACCCAGTACTTC,CASSLLDSRAGETQYF
TRBJ2-7,-,TRBD1,TRBV5-1,TGCGCCAGCAGCCGAACCCCCGGACAGGGCTACGAGCAGTACTTC,CASSRTPGQGYEQYF
TRBJ2-1,-,-,TRBV9,TGTGCCAGCAGCGTAGAAGTACGCCCCGGAGTGGGCAATGAGCAGTTCTTC,CASSVEVRPGVGNEQFF
TRBJ1-4,-,TRBD1,TRBV7-8,TGTGCCAGCAGCTCTTGGGACAGGGTGGGAACTAATGAAAAACTGTTTTTT,CASSSWDRVGTNEKLFF
TRBJ2-3,-,-,TRBV7-2,TGTGCCAGCAGCTTACAATACGGCCAGGGGGGAACAGATACGCAGTATTTT,CASSLQYGQGGTDTQYF
TRBJ2-5,once,-,TRBV18,TGTGCCAGCTCGCCGGCAGGGGCTGAGACCCAGTACTTC,CASSPAGAETQYF
TRBJ1-2,few,-,TRBV29-1,TGCAGCGTCGGGGAAAACTATGGCTACACCTTC,CSVGENYGYTF
TRBJ1-1,-,-,TRBV6-5,TGTGCCAGCAGTTACTTCGGGATCCAGGTCAACACTGAAGCTTTCTTT,CASSYFGIQVNTEAFF
TRBJ2-5,-,TRBD2,TRBV29-1,TGCAGCGTGGAACTAGCGAAAGAGACCCAGTACTTC,CSVELAKETQYF
TRBJ2-7,-,-,TRBV10-1,TGCGCCAACTCGGACAGATCCTTTGGAAATTTAACCTACGAGCAGTACTTC,CANSDRSFGNLTYEQYF
TRBJ1-1,-,TRBD1,TRBV7-2,TGTGCCAGCAGCGGTAGACAGGGGACTGAAGCTTTCTTT,CASSGRQGTEAFF
TRBJ1-1,-,-,TRBV19,TGTGCCAGTAGTCTACAACAGGCGGTTGAAGCTTTCTTT,CASSLQQAVEAFF
TRBJ2-5,-,-,TRBV19,TGTGCCAGTAGTATCGATCCAGTAGCTCAAGAGACCCAGTACTTC,CASSIDPVAQETQYF
TRBJ2-7,-,-,TRBV5-6,TGTGCCAGCAGCTTTAACCAGGTCGAGCAGTACTTC,CASSFNQVEQYF
TRBJ2-1,-,-,TRBV30,TGTGCCGGAGCGGGCAGCTACTCCTACAATGAGCAGTTCTTC,CAGAGSYSYNEQFF
TRBJ2-1,many,TRBD2,TRBV30,TGTGCCTGGAGTACTAGCGGGCTATACAATGAGCAGTTCTTC,CAWSTSGLYNEQFF
TRBJ2-7,-,TRBD1,TRBV6-5,TGTGCCACCCGACAGGGGTCCTACGAGCAGTACTTC,CATRQGSYEQYF
TRBJ1-1,few,-,TRBV28,TGTGCCATCCAGGGGCGGCCGAACACTGAAGCTTTCTTT,CAIQGRPNTEAFF
TRBJ2-1,-,TRBD2,TRBV7-3,TGTGCCAGCAGCATTAGCGGGAATGAGCAGTTCTTC,CASSISGNEQFF
TRBJ2-7,-,TRBD1,TRBV6-5,TGTGCCAGCAGTTACTCCGACAGGGGCGACGAGCAGTACTTC,CASSYSDRGDEQYF
TRBJ1-3,-,-,TRBV27,TGTGCCAGCAGCAAGGCCGCAGGGGCTGGAAACACCATATATTTT,CASSKAAGAGNTIYF
TRBJ2-1,-,TRBD2,TRBV2,TGTGCCAACCTGATAACTAGCGGGAGAGGCAATGAGCAGTTCTTC,CANLITSGRGNEQFF